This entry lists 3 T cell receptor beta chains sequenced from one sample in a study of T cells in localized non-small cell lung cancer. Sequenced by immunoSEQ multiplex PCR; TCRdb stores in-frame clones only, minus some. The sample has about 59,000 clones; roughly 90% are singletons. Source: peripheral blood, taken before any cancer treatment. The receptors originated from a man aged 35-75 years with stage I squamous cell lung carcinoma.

CDR3 sequence (DNA): TGTGCCAGCAGTGTTGGCGGGGTTGGTGAAGCTTTCTTT. Translation: CASSVGGVGEAFF. The chain combines TRBV2 with TRBJ1-1, with D unresolved. This CDR3 is built from 13 residues. V shed 4 bases and J shed 7 bases, with 13 bases lying between them. Germline-derived CDR1 and CDR2 are SNHLY and FYNNEI. Supplemented by reference TRBV2 and TRBJ1-1, the full variable domain reads EPEVTQTPSHQVTQMGQEVILRCVPISNHLYFYWYRQILGQKVEFLVSFYNNEISEKSEIFDDQFSVERPDGSNFTLKIRSTKLEDSAMYFCASSVGGVGEAFFGQGTRLTVV.

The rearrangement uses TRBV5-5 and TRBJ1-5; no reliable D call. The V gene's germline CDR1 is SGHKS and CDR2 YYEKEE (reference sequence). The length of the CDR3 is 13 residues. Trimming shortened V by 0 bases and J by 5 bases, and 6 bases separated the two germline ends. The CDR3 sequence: CASSLEPHQPQHF. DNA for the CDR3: TGTGCCAGCAGCTTGGAGCCCCATCAGCCCCAGCATTTT. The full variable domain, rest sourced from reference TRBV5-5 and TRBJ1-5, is DAGVTQSPTHLIKTRGQQVTLRCSPISGHKSVSWYQQVLGQGPQFIFQYYEKEERGRGNFPDRFSARQFPNYSSELNVNALLLGDSALYLCASSLEPHQPQHFGDGTRLSIL.

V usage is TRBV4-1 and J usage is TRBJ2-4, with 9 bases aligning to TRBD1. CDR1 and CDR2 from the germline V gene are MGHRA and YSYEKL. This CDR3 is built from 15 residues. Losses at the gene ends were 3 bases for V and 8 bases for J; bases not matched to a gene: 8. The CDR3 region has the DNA TGCGCCAGCAGCCAGGCTACAGGGGGCCGGGACATTCAGTACTTC. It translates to CASSQATGGRDIQYF.